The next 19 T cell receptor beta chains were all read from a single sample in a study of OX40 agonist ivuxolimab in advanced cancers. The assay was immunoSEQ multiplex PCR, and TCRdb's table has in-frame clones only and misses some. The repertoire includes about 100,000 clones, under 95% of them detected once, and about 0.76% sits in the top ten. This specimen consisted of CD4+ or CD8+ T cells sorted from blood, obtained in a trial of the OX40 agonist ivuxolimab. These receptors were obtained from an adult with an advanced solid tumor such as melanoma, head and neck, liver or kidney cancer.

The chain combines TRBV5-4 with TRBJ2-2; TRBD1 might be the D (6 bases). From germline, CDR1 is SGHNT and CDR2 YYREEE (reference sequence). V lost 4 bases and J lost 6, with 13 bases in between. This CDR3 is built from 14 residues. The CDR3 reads CASSLDSGPGELFF. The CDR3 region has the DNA TGTGCCAGCAGCCTGGACAGTGGCCCCGGGGAGCTGTTTTTT.

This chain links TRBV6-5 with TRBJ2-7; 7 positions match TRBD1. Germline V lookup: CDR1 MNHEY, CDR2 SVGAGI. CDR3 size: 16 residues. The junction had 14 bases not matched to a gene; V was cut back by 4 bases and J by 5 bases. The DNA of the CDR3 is TGTGCCAGCAGTTGGGATATGACAGGGATCGGCAACGAGCAGTACTTC. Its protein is CASSWDMTGIGNEQYF.

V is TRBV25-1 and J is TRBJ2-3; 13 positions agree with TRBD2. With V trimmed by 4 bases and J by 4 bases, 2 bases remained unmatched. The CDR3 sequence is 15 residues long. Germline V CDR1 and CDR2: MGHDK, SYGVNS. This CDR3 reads CASSVTSGRPDTQYF. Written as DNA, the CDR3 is TGTGCCAGCAGTGTGACTAGCGGGAGGCCAGATACGCAGTATTTT.

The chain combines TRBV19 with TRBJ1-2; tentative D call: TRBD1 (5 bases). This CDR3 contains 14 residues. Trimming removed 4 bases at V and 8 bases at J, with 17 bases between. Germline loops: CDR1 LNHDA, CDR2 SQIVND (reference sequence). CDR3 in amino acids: CASSTGHRLDGYTF. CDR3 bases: TGTGCCAGTAGTACCGGACACCGACTAGACGGCTACACCTTC.

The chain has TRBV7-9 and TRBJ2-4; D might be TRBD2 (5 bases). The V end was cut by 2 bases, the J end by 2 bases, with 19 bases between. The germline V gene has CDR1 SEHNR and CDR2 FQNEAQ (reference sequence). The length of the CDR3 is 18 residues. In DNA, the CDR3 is TGTGCCAGCAGCTTACTCCCCGGAGGTGTAAAAACCAAAAACATTCAGTACTTC. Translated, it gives CASSLLPGGVKTKNIQYF. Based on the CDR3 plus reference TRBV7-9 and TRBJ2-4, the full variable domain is DTGVSQNPRHKITKRGQNVTFRCDPISEHNRLYWYRQTLGQGPEFLTYFQNEAQLEKSRLLSDRFSAERPKGSFSTLEIQRTEQGDSAMYLCASSLLPGGVKTKNIQYFGAGTRLSVL.

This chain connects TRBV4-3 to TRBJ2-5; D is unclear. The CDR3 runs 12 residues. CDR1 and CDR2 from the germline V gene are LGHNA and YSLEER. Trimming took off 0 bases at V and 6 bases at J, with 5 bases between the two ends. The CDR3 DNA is TGCGCCAGCAGCCAAGATCGGAAGACCCAGTACTTC. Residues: CASSQDRKTQYF.

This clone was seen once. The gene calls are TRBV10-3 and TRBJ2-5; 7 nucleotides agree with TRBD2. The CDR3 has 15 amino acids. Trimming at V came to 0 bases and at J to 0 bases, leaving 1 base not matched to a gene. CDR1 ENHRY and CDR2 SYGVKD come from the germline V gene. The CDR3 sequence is CAISESGGYQETQYF. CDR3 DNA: TGTGCCATCAGTGAGTCGGGGGGGTACCAAGAGACCCAGTACTTC.

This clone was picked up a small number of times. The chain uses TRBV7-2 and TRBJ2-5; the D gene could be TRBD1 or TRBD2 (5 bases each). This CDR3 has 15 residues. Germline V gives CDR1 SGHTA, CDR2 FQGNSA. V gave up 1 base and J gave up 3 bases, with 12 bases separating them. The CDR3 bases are TGTGCCAGCAGCTTAGGGGGGAATTCTAAAGAGACCCAGTACTTC. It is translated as CASSLGGNSKETQYF.

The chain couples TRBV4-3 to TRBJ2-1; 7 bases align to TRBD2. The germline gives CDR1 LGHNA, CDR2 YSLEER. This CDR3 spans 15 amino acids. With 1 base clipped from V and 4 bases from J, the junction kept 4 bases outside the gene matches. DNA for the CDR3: TGCGCCAGCAGCCAAGGGCTAGCGGCTTACAATGAGCAGTTCTTC. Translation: CASSQGLAAYNEQFF.

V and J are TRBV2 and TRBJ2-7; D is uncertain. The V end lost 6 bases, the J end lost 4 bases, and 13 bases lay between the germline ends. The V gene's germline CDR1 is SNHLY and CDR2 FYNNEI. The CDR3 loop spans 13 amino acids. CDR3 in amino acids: CASSQVPSYEQYF. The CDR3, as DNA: TGTGCCAGCAGCCAGGTGCCGTCTTACGAGCAGTACTTC.

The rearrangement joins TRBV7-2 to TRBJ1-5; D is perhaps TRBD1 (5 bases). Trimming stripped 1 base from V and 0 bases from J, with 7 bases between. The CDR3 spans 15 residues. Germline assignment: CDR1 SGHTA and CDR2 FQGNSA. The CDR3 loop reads CASSLDRGSNQPQHF. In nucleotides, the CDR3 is TGTGCCAGCAGCTTAGATAGGGGTAGCAATCAGCCCCAGCATTTT.

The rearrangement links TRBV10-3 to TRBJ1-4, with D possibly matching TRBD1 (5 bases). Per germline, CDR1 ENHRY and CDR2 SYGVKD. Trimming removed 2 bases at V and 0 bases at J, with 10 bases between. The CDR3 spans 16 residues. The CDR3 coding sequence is TGTGCCATCAGTGAGGGGGGGGTGGCAACTAATGAAAAACTGTTTTTT. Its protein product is CAISEGGVATNEKLFF.

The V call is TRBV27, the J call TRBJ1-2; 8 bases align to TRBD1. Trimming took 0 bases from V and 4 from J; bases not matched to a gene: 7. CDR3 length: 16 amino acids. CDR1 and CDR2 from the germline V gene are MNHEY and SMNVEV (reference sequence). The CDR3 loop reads CASSLSWAGGVYGYTF. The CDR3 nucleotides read TGTGCCAGCAGTTTATCGTGGGCAGGGGGCGTCTATGGCTACACCTTC.

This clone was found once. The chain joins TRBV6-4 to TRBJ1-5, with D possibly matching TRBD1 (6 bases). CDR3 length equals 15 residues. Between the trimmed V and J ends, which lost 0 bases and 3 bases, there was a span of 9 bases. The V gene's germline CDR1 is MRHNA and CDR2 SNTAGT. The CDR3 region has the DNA TGTGCCAGCAGTGACTCGGCAGGGGACAATCAGCCCCAGCATTTT. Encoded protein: CASSDSAGDNQPQHF.

The chain's CDR3 is CASSESRGLTGELFF. As DNA, the CDR3 is TGTGCCAGCAGTGAATCGAGGGGTTTGACCGGGGAGCTGTTTTTT. This rearrangement joins TRBV25-1 to TRBJ2-2; TRBD1 or TRBD2 may be the D gene (5 bases each). V was clipped by 1 base and J by 5 bases, with 11 bases between them. The CDR3 is 15 residues long. Germline V gives CDR1 MGHDK, CDR2 SYGVNS.

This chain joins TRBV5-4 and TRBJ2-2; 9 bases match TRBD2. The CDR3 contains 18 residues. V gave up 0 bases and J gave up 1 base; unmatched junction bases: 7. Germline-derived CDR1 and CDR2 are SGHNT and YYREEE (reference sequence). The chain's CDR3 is CASSLVGAGGENTGELFF. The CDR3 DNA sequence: TGTGCCAGCAGCTTGGTGGGAGCGGGAGGCGAGAACACCGGGGAGCTGTTTTTT.

The CDR3 DNA follows: TGTGCCTGGAGTCGACCCCCCGAGCAGTACTTC. Its translation is CAWSRPPEQYF. The chain combines TRBV30 with TRBJ2-5; D remains unclear. Near its end, the DNA agrees better with TRBJ2-7, so the J call may be wrong. The CDR3 contains 11 residues. Germline CDR1 reads GTSNPN; CDR2 reads SVGIG (reference sequence).

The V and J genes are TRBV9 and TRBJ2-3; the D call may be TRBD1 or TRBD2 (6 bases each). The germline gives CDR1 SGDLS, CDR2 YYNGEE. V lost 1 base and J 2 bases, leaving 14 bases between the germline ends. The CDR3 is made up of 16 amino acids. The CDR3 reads CASSVWGRGFTDTQYF. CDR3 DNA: TGTGCCAGCAGCGTATGGGGGCGGGGCTTCACAGATACGCAGTATTTT. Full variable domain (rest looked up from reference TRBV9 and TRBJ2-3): DSGVTQTPKHLITATGQRVTLRCSPRSGDLSVYWYQQSLDQGLQFLIQYYNGEERAKGNILERFSAQQFPDLHSELNLSSLELGDSALYFCASSVWGRGFTDTQYFGPGTRLTVL.

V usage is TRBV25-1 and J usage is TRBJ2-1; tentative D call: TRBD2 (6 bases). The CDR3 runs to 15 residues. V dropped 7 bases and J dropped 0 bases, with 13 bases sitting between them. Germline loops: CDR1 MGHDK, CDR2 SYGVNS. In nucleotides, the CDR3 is TGTGCCAGCACCTCGGTCGGGGGCTCCTACAATGAGCAGTTCTTC. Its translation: CASTSVGGSYNEQFF.